This TCR beta chain was sequenced during a study of T-cell reconstitution after alpha-beta-depleted transplantation in children. The study's findings and limits: At the one-year point after transplant, T-cell counts and TCRbeta diversity were found to come mostly from T cells that had been newly produced. Some patients owed their high day-60 TCRbeta diversity to surviving recipient T cells and thymic progenitors.

Researchers prepared the TCRbeta library using unique molecular identifiers, the study reports. In TCRdb, the PCR reads were re-called with MiXCR into one record per CDR3 protein. The table shows around 300,000 distinct CDR3 sequences, with approximately 7.3% occurring only once. The V gene end was trimmed by 3 bases and the J gene end by 1 base; junction bases not matched to a gene: 8. The CDR3 loop spans 15 amino acids. CDR1 and CDR2 from the germline V gene are SQVTM and ANQGSEA. This clonotype occurred many times. The antigen remains unidentified. The specimen was peripheral blood, collected 360 days after TCRalphabeta/CD19-depleted stem cell transplant. The J gene is TRBJ1-1, the V gene TRBV29-1; TRBD1 matches at 7 bases. This TCR was recovered from a female patient aged 2-9 years who had a stem cell transplant for Fanconi anemia, so the T cells may come from the graft donor. CDR3 amino acids: CSVDKGARENTEAFF. The CDR3, as DNA: TGCAGCGTTGATAAGGGGGCTAGAGAGAACACTGAAGCTTTCTTT.